The 13 T cell receptor beta chains listed next were all sequenced from one sample in a study of shared clonotypes between healthy human individuals. TCRdb keeps only in-frame clones here, not all; method: immunoSEQ multiplex PCR. The data hold fewer than 1.8 million clones, with 98% observed a single time. What was sequenced was naive CD4+ T cells sorted from blood. Subset denoted: CD45RA+ positively selected. These TCRs come from a man aged 25-45 years in good health.

This clone has more than one count but fewer than ten. The chain uses TRBV2 and TRBJ2-7, with no clear D. The length of the CDR3 is 11 residues. V was pared by 6 bases and J by 7 bases, with 10 bases between. Germline V gives CDR1 SNHLY, CDR2 FYNNEI. CDR3 bases: TGTGCCAGCAGGGGGTTAGCTGAGCAGTACTTC. Its translation is CASRGLAEQYF.

The chain has TRBV5-1 and TRBJ2-1; tentatively, D is TRBD2 (5 bases). The V gene's germline CDR1 is SGHRS and CDR2 YFSETQ. The CDR3 extends over 13 amino acids. Trimming removed 2 bases from V and 4 bases from J, with 7 bases in between. The DNA of the CDR3 is TGCGCCAGCAGCTTTAGCGATTACAATGAGCAGTTCTTC. Amino acids: CASSFSDYNEQFF. The variable domain in full, with the rest retrieved from reference TRBV5-1 and TRBJ2-1, is KAGVTQTPRYLIKTRGQQVTLSCSPISGHRSVSWYQQTPGQGLQFLFEYFSETQRNKGNFPGRFSGRQFSNSRSEMNVSTLELGDSALYLCASSFSDYNEQFFGPGTRLTVL.

In nucleotides, the CDR3 is TGTGCCAGCAGTGCTTTTACGCTCAACACTGAAGCTTTCTTT. Amino acid sequence: CASSAFTLNTEAFF. The V gene is TRBV6-1, the J gene TRBJ1-1; no clear D gene. Germline V gene lookup returns CDR1 MNHNS and CDR2 SASEGT. This CDR3 contains 14 residues. V was trimmed by 4 bases and J by 2 bases, leaving 11 bases between them.

The gene calls are TRBV19 and TRBJ2-1; 8 bases map to TRBD1. This CDR3 region has 16 residues. Germline-derived CDR1 and CDR2 are LNHDA and SQIVND (reference sequence). With V trimmed by 5 bases and J by 4 bases, 10 bases remained unmatched. The CDR3 DNA reads as TGTGCCAGTAGTCCCCGGACAGGGAATCCTTACAATGAGCAGTTCTTC. It encodes CASSPRTGNPYNEQFF.

The CDR3 spells CASSLDRTGERTYGYTF. The CDR3 DNA sequence: TGCGCCAGCAGCTTGGACAGGACAGGGGAGAGGACCTATGGCTACACCTTC. This sequence joins TRBV5-1 and TRBJ1-2; 9 bases map to TRBD1. Losses at the gene ends were 0 bases for V and 4 bases for J; bases not matched to a gene: 10. The CDR3 runs 17 residues. Germline V gene data show CDR1 as SGHRS and CDR2 as YFSETQ. The full variable domain, completed using reference TRBV5-1 and TRBJ1-2, is KAGVTQTPRYLIKTRGQQVTLSCSPISGHRSVSWYQQTPGQGLQFLFEYFSETQRNKGNFPGRFSGRQFSNSRSEMNVSTLELGDSALYLCASSLDRTGERTYGYTFGSGTRLTVV.

As to this clone: This CDR3 is also generated by other DNA sequences in the sample. The V gene is TRBV6-5, the J gene TRBJ2-3; no clear D gene. CDR1 MNHEY and CDR2 SVGAGI come from the germline V gene. The CDR3 length is 14 residues. V lost 0 bases and J 4 bases, leaving 8 bases between the germline ends. The chain's CDR3 is CASSYSVSPDTQYF. The CDR3 DNA reads as TGTGCCAGCAGTTACTCGGTTAGCCCAGATACGCAGTATTTT.

The rearrangement links TRBV5-1 to TRBJ2-5; tentative D call: TRBD2 (6 bases). Per the germline V gene, CDR1 is SGHRS and CDR2 is YFSETQ. CDR3 length equals 16 residues. Trimming removed 3 bases at V and 3 bases at J, with 18 bases between. The CDR3 coding sequence is TGCGCCAGCAGCTCGGGGGTAGGAGATGGGGAAGAGACCCAGTACTTC. Translating it yields CASSSGVGDGEETQYF.

This chain connects TRBV6-1 to TRBJ1-1, with 8 nucleotides matching TRBD1. The CDR3 loop spans 16 amino acids. Trimming at V came to 1 base and at J to 1 base, leaving 5 bases not matched to a gene. The germline CDR1 and CDR2 sequences are MNHNS and SASEGT. The CDR3 sequence: CASSEGTGRGNTEAFF. CDR3 DNA: TGTGCCAGCAGTGAAGGGACAGGGAGAGGGAACACTGAAGCTTTCTTT.

This chain links TRBV7-2 with TRBJ2-1; D gene uncertain. Germline V gene sequence: CDR1 SGHTA, CDR2 FQGNSA. The CDR3 contains 13 residues. V was pared by 1 base and J by 15 bases, with 16 bases between. The DNA for the CDR3 is TGTGCCAGCAGCTTAGACGGGTTCCGAGAACGGTTCTTC. It specifies CASSLDGFRERFF. Using reference TRBV7-2 and TRBJ2-1 for the parts outside the CDR3, the full variable domain is GAGVSQSPSNKVTEKGKDVELRCDPISGHTALYWYRQSLGQGLEFLIYFQGNSAPDKSGLPSDRFSAERTGGSVSTLTIQRTQQEDSAVYLCASSLDGFRERFFGPGTRLTVL.

The chain carries TRBV6-1 and TRBJ2-1, with D tentatively TRBD2 (5 bases). Germline-derived CDR1 and CDR2 are MNHNS and SASEGT. CDR3 length: 16 residues. The V end lost 3 bases, the J end lost 10 bases, and 22 bases lay between the germline ends. The CDR3 DNA reads as TGTGCCAGCAGTGATTCACTAGGGCGGAAGGAGGTCGAGCAGTTCTTC. Its protein is CASSDSLGRKEVEQFF.

J is TRBJ1-2 and V is TRBV28; the D is unclear. The CDR3 is made up of 13 amino acids. Trimming removed 2 bases from V and 6 bases from J, with 10 bases in between. Germline V gene lookup returns CDR1 MDHEN and CDR2 SYDVKM. The CDR3 protein is CASSLLGSHGYTF. The DNA for the CDR3 is TGTGCCAGCAGTTTACTAGGTTCGCATGGCTACACCTTC.

This chain links TRBV11-2 with TRBJ2-3; no firm D call. Germline V gene sequence: CDR1 SGHAT, CDR2 FQNNGV. Between the trimmed V and J ends, which lost 3 bases and 2 bases, there was a span of 12 bases. The CDR3 sequence is 15 residues long. The CDR3, as DNA: TGTGCCAGCAGCTTCCGGCTGCAAAACACAGATACGCAGTATTTT. Its protein is CASSFRLQNTDTQYF.

This sequence joins TRBV28 and TRBJ2-1, with D unresolved. V shed 6 bases and J shed 6 bases, with 15 bases lying between them. Germline V lookup: CDR1 MDHEN, CDR2 SYDVKM. The CDR3 extends over 14 amino acids. CDR3 DNA: TGTGCCAGCAGAAGGCCCCCTAAAGGCAATGAGCAGTTCTTC. Its translation is CASRRPPKGNEQFF.